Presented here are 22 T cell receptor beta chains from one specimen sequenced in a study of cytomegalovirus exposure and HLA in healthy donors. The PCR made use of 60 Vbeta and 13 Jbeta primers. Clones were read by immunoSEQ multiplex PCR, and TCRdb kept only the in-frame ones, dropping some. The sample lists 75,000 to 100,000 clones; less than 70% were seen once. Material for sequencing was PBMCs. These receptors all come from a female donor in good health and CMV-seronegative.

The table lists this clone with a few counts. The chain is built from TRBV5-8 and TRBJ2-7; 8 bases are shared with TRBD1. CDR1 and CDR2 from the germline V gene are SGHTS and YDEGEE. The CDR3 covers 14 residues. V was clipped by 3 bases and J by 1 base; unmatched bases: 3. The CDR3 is CASSSGTGSYEQYF. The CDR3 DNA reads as TGTGCCAGCAGCTCCGGGACAGGATCCTACGAGCAGTACTTC.

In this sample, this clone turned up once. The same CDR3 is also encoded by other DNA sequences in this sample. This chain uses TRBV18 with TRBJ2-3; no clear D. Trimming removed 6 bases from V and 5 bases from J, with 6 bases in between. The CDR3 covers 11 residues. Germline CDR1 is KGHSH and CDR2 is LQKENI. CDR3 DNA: TGTGCCAGCTCCCCTATAGATACGCAGTATTTT. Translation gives CASSPIDTQYF. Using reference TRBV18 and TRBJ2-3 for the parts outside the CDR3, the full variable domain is NAGVMQNPRHLVRRRGQEARLRCSPMKGHSHVYWYRQLPEEGLKFMVYLQKENIIDESGMPKERFSAEFPKEGPSILRIQQVVRGDSAAYFCASSPIDTQYFGPGTRLTVL.

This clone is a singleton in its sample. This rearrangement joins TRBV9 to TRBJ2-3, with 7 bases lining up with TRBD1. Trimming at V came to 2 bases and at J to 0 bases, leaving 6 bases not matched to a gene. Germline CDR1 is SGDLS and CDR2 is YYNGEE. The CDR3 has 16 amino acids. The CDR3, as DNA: TGTGCCAGCAGCGTGGGTGACAGGGTGAGCACAGATACGCAGTATTTT. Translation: CASSVGDRVSTDTQYF.

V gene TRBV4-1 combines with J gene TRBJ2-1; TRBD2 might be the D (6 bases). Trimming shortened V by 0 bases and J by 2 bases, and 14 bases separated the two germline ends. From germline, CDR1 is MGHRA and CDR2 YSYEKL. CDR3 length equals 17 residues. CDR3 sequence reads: CASSQEGVAETYNEQFF. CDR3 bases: TGCGCCAGCAGCCAAGAGGGGGTAGCGGAAACCTACAATGAGCAGTTCTTC.

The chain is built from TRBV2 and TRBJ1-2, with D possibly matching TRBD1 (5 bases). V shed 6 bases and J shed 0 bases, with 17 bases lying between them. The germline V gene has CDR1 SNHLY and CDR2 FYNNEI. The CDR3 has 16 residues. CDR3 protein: CASRRGQDRSNYGYTF. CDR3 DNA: TGTGCCAGCAGGAGAGGACAAGATAGATCTAACTATGGCTACACCTTC. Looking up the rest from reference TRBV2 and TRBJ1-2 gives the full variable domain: EPEVTQTPSHQVTQMGQEVILRCVPISNHLYFYWYRQILGQKVEFLVSFYNNEISEKSEIFDDQFSVERPDGSNFTLKIRSTKLEDSAMYFCASRRGQDRSNYGYTFGSGTRLTVV.

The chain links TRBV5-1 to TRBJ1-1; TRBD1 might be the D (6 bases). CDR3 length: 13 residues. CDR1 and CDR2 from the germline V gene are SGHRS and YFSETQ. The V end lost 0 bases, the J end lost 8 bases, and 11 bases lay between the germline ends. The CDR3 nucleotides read TGCGCCAGCAGCTTGGGTGGGGGGGCCGAAGCTTTCTTT. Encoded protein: CASSLGGGAEAFF.

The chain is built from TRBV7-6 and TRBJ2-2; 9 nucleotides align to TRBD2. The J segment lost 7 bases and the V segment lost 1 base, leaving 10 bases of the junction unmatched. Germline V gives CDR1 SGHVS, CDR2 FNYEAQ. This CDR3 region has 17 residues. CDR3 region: CASSLDRGRAVGGELFF. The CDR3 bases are TGTGCCAGCAGCTTAGATCGCGGGAGGGCCGTGGGCGGGGAGCTGTTTTTT.

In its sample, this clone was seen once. CDR3 residues: CASSYMLGASTDTQYF. As DNA, the CDR3 is TGTGCCAGCAGTTATATGTTGGGGGCCAGCACAGATACGCAGTATTTT. The chain has TRBV6-6 and TRBJ2-3, with a tentative D call TRBD1 (6 bases). Germline CDR1 MNHNY, CDR2 SVGAGI (reference sequence). Trimming stripped 3 bases from V and 0 bases from J, with 13 bases between. The CDR3 is 16 amino acids.

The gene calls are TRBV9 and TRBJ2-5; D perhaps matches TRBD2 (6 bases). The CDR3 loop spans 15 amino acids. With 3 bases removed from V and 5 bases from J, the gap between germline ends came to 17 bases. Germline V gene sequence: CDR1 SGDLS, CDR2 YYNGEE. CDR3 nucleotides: TGTGCCAGCAGCGGCGAAGGACTAAGCGGGGAGACCCAGTACTTC. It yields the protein CASSGEGLSGETQYF. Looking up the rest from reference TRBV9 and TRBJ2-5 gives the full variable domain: DSGVTQTPKHLITATGQRVTLRCSPRSGDLSVYWYQQSLDQGLQFLIQYYNGEERAKGNILERFSAQQFPDLHSELNLSSLELGDSALYFCASSGEGLSGETQYFGPGTRLLVL.

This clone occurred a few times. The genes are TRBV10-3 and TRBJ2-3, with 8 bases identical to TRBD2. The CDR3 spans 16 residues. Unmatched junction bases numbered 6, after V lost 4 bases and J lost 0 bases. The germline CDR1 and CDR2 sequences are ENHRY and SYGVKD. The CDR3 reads CAISGTAGASTDTQYF. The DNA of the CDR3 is TGTGCCATCAGTGGAACAGCGGGAGCTAGCACAGATACGCAGTATTTT.

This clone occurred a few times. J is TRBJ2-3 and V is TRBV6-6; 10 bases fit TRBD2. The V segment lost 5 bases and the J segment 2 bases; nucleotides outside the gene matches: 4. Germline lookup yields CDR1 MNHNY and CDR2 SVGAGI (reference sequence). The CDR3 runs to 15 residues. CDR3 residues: CASSPGTSDTDTQYF. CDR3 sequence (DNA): TGTGCCAGCAGTCCCGGGACTAGCGACACAGATACGCAGTATTTT.

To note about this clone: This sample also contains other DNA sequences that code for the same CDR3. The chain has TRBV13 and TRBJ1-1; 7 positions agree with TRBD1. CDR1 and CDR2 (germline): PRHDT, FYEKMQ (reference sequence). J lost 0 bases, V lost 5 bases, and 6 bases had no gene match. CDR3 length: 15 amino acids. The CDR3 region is CASSPRQGLNTEAFF. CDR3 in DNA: TGTGCCAGCAGCCCAAGACAGGGCTTGAACACTGAAGCTTTCTTT.

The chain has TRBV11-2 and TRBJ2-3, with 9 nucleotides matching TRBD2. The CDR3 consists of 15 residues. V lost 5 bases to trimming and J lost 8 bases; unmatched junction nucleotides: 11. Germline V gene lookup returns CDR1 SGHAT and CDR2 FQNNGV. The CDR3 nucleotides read TGTGCCAGCAGCGAGGGACTAGCAGTCCTGGGTACGCAGTATTTT. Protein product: CASSEGLAVLGTQYF.

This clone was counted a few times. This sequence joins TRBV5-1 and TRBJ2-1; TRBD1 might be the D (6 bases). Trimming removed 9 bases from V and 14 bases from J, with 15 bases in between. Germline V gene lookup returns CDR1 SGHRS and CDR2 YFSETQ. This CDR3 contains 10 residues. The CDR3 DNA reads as TGCGCCATACTCGGGGCAGGGGAGTTCTTC. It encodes CAILGAGEFF.

The chain's CDR3 is CARPGTSGGANTGELFF. DNA of the CDR3: TGTGCCAGACCCGGGACTAGCGGGGGCGCGAACACCGGGGAGCTGTTTTTT. V is TRBV5-3 and J is TRBJ2-2, with 14 bases that match TRBD2. TRBV5-3 is reported as an ORF; its role is uncertain. The CDR3 is 17 amino acids. Trimming at V came to 7 bases and at J to 0 bases, leaving 5 bases not matched to a gene.

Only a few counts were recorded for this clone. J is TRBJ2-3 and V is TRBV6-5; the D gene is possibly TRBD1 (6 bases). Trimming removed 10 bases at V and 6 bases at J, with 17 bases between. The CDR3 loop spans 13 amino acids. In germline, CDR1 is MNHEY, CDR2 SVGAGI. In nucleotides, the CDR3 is TGTGCCACAGGACAGCCTCCCACGGATACGCAGTATTTT. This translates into CATGQPPTDTQYF.

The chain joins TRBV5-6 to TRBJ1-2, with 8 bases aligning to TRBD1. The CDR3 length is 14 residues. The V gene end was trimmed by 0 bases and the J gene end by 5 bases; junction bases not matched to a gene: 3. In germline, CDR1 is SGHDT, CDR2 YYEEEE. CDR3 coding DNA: TGTGCCAGCAGCTTGGACAGGGGGGGGTATGGCTACACCTTC. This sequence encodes CASSLDRGGYGYTF.

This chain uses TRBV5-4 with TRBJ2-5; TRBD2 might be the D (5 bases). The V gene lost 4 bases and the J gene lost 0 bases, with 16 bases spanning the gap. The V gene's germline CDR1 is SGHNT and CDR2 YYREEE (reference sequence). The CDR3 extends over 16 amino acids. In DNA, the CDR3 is TGTGCCAGCAGCCCCGGGCTGGACTGGTACCAAGAGACCCAGTACTTC. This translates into CASSPGLDWYQETQYF.

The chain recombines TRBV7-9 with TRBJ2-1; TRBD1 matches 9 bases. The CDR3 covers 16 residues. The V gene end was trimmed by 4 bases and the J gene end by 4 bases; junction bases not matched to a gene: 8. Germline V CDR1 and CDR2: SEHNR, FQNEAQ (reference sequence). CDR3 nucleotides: TGTGCCAGCAGCTCAGCCGGGACAGGGACATACAATGAGCAGTTCTTC. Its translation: CASSSAGTGTYNEQFF.

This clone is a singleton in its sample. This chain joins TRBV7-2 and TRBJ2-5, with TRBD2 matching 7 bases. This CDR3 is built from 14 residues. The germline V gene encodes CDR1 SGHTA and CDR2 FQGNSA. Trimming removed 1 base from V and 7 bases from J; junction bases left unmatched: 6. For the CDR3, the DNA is TGTGCCAGCAGCTTAGTATATAGGGAGGGGACCCAGTACTTC. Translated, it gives CASSLVYREGTQYF.

CDR3 region: CASSLGRARGIGETQYF. The DNA for the CDR3 is TGTGCCAGCAGCTTAGGCCGGGCCAGGGGGATAGGTGAGACCCAGTACTTC. V gene TRBV13 combines with J gene TRBJ2-5, with 7 bases lining up with TRBD1. From germline, CDR1 is PRHDT and CDR2 FYEKMQ (reference sequence). CDR3 length: 17 residues. Trimming at V came to 0 bases and at J to 5 bases, leaving 12 bases not matched to a gene.

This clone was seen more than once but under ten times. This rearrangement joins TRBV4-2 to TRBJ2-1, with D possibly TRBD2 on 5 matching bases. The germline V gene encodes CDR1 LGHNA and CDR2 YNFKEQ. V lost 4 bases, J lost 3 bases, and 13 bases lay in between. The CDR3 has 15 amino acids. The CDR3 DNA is TGTGCCAGCAGCCCTCGGGAATCAGACTACAATGAGCAGTTCTTC. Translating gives CASSPRESDYNEQFF.